The 10 T cell receptor beta chains reported below all come from one sample, sequenced in a study of regulatory T cells in long-lasting Graves disease. Libraries of TCR beta came from iRepertoire HTBI primers plus Arm-PCR of CDR3 regions. TCRdb reprocessed the multiplex PCR reads with MiXCR, giving one entry per CDR3 protein. The sample records 530,000 or so distinct CDR3 sequences, approximately 13% being singletons. The time point was: newly diagnosed GD, antithyroid drugs for less than 3 months. Scientists built the TCR library using RNA that was extracted from PBMCs. This sample was shared with a second study, whose subject was T cells in Graves' hyperthyroidism and ophthalmopathy.

The sequencing used peripheral blood mononuclear cells (PBMCs), collected at new diagnosis, from a patient treated with antithyroid drugs. These receptor sequences come from a man aged 30 to 39 with Graves disease.

The gene calls are TRBV6-1 and TRBJ2-7; D gene uncertain. In germline, CDR1 is MNHNS, CDR2 SASEGT. V lost 6 bases and J lost 0, with 15 bases in between. The CDR3 extends over 15 amino acids. CDR3 nucleotides: TGTGCCAGCAGACTGGACCCTTCCTACTCCTACGAGCAGTACTTC. This encodes CASRLDPSYSYEQYF.

The chain combines TRBV7-9 with TRBJ2-7, with 7 bases lining up with TRBD2. The CDR3 has 15 residues. Germline loops: CDR1 SEHNR, CDR2 FQNEAQ (reference sequence). V lost 1 base, J lost 2 bases, and 5 bases stayed unmatched. The CDR3, as DNA: TGTGCCAGCAGCTTAGGGGCTAGCGGCGCCTACGAGCAGTACTTC. Its protein is CASSLGASGAYEQYF.

This clonotype was found a few times. V gene TRBV7-3 combines with J gene TRBJ2-1; D uncertain. V was trimmed by 2 bases and J by 6 bases, leaving 11 bases between them. CDR1 is SGHTA and CDR2 is FQGTGA in the germline V gene. This CDR3 has 14 residues. The CDR3 here is CASSLESAGNEQFF. In DNA, the CDR3 is TGTGCCAGCAGCTTAGAGTCGGCAGGCAATGAGCAGTTCTTC.

This rearrangement joins TRBV5-6 to TRBJ2-1; 8 bases match TRBD2. The germline CDR1 and CDR2 sequences are SGHDT and YYEEEE. CDR3 length equals 16 residues. V lost 3 bases and J lost 2; bases outside the gene matches: 7. The CDR3 DNA is TGTGCCAGCAGCTCGGAGCGGGGGACCCCCTACAATGAGCAGTTCTTC. Protein product: CASSSERGTPYNEQFF.

The chain is built from TRBV13 and TRBJ2-7; D uncertain. The CDR3 sequence is 12 residues long. Per germline, CDR1 PRHDT and CDR2 FYEKMQ (reference sequence). V lost 4 bases to trimming and J lost 7 bases, with 11 bases between them. CDR3 region: CASSSGWREQYF. In nucleotides, the CDR3 is TGTGCCAGCAGCTCAGGTTGGCGGGAGCAGTACTTC.

This clonotype was detected only a few times. The junction shows a germline mismatch at one end, possibly a read error. This rearrangement joins TRBV5-1 to TRBJ1-4; no reliable D call. Germline CDR1 SGHRS, CDR2 YFSETQ. The CDR3 extends over 14 amino acids. Here the CDR3 reads CASSLRAPDEELFF. The DNA of the CDR3 is TGCGCCAGCAGCCTCCGGGCCCCGGATGAAGAACTGTTTTTT.

This clonotype showed up just a few times. The chain is built from TRBV27 and TRBJ2-1; 10 nucleotides match TRBD1. The CDR3 extends over 19 amino acids. Trimming took 7 bases from V and 0 from J; bases not matched to a gene: 15. CDR1 is MNHEY, CDR2 SMNVEV, per germline (reference sequence). The CDR3 reads CASTLGTGDTLSSYNEQFF. The DNA for the CDR3 is TGTGCCAGCACCCTCGGGACAGGGGATACCTTGAGCTCCTACAATGAGCAGTTCTTC.

V gene TRBV5-1 combines with J gene TRBJ1-3; D is possibly TRBD1 (5 bases). CDR1 SGHRS and CDR2 YFSETQ come from the germline V gene. The CDR3 runs 17 residues. Trimming stripped 5 bases from V and 0 bases from J, with 18 bases between. CDR3 bases: TGCGCCAGCAGTCTTTCGCCGACAGCGACCTCTGGAAACACCATATATTTT. This sequence encodes CASSLSPTATSGNTIYF. Full variable domain (rest looked up from reference TRBV5-1 and TRBJ1-3): KAGVTQTPRYLIKTRGQQVTLSCSPISGHRSVSWYQQTPGQGLQFLFEYFSETQRNKGNFPGRFSGRQFSNSRSEMNVSTLELGDSALYLCASSLSPTATSGNTIYFGEGSWLTVV.

This clonotype was counted a few times. J is TRBJ1-2 and V is TRBV7-2; D might be TRBD1 (5 bases). V was shortened by 10 bases and J by 2 bases, with 14 bases between the two germline ends. The CDR3 loop spans 13 amino acids. CDR1 SGHTA and CDR2 FQGNSA come from the germline V gene. This CDR3 is CATTPGYNYGYTF. The CDR3 DNA sequence: TGTGCCACCACGCCAGGGTACAACTATGGCTACACCTTC.

This clonotype has a handful of counts. This clone may be a read error of a much larger clone one base away. CDR3 region: CATSDRTSDRDERYF. The CDR3 DNA follows: TGTGCCACCAGTGATAGGACATCGGACAGGGACGAGCGGTACTTC. V and J are TRBV24-1 and TRBJ2-7; 8 bases are a match to TRBD1. Germline V gene sequence: CDR1 KGHDR, CDR2 SFDVKD. The CDR3 covers 15 residues.